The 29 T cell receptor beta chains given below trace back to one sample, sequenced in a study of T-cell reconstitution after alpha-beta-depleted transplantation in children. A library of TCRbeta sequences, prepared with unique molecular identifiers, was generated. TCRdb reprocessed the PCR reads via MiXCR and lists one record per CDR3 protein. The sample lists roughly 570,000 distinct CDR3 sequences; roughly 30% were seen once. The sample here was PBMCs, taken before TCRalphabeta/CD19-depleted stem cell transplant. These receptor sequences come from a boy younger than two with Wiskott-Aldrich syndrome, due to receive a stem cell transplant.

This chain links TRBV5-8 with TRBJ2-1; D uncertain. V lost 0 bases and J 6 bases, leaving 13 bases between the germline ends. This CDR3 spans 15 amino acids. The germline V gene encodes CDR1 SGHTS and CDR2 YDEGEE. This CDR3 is CASSLDTRGRNEQFF. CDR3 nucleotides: TGTGCCAGCAGCTTGGACACGAGAGGCCGCAATGAGCAGTTCTTC.

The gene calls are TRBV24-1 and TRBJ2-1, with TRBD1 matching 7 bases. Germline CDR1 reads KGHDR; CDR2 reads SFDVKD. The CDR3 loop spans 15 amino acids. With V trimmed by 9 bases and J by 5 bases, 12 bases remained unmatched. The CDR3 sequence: CATGSRQGFDNEQFF. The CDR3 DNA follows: TGTGCCACCGGATCCCGACAGGGTTTCGACAATGAGCAGTTCTTC.

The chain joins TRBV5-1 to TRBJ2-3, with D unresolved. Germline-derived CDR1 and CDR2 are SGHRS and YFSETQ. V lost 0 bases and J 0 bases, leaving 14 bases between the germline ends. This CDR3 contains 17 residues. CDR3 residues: CASSLDPLGGSTDTQYF. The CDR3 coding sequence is TGCGCCAGCAGCTTGGACCCCCTTGGTGGGAGCACAGATACGCAGTATTTT.

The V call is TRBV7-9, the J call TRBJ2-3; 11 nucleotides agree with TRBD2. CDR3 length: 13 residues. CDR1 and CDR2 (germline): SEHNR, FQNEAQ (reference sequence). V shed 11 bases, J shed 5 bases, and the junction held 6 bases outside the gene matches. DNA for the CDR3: TGTGCCGATAGCGGGAGGGCCGGAGATACGCAGTATTTT. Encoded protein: CADSGRAGDTQYF.

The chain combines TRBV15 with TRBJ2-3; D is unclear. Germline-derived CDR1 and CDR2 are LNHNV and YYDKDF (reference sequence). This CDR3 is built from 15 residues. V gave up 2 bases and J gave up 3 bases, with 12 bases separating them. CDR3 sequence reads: CATSRKRLRTDTQYF. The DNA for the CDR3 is TGTGCCACCAGCAGAAAGCGACTTCGGACAGATACGCAGTATTTT. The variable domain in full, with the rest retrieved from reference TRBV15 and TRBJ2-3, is DAMVIQNPRYQVTQFGKPVTLSCSQTLNHNVMYWYQQKSSQAPKLLFHYYDKDFNNEADTPDNFQSRRPNTSFCFLDIRSPGLGDTAMYLCATSRKRLRTDTQYFGPGTRLTVL.

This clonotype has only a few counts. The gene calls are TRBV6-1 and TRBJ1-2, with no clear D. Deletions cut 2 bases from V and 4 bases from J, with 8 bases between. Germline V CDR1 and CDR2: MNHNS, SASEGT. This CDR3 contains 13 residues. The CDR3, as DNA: TGTGCCAGCAGTGAAAGGAGATTCTATGGCTACACCTTC. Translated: CASSERRFYGYTF.

The CDR3 DNA reads TGCGCCAGCAGCCAAGATACCGGCAGGGGGCGCACCGGGGAGCTGTTTTTT. Protein: CASSQDTGRGRTGELFF. The chain has TRBV4-1 and TRBJ2-2, with TRBD1 matching over 8 bases. The CDR3 extends over 17 amino acids. J lost 4 bases, V lost 0 bases, and 7 bases had no gene match. The germline V gene encodes CDR1 MGHRA and CDR2 YSYEKL.

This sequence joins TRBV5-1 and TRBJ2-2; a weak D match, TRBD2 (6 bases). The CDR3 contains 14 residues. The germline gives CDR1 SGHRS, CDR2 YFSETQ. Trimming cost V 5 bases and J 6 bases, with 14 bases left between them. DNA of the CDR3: TGCGCCAGCAGTTTCGGGAGTGTGGCCGGGGAGCTGTTTTTT. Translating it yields CASSFGSVAGELFF. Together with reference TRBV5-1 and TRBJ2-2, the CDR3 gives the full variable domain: KAGVTQTPRYLIKTRGQQVTLSCSPISGHRSVSWYQQTPGQGLQFLFEYFSETQRNKGNFPGRFSGRQFSNSRSEMNVSTLELGDSALYLCASSFGSVAGELFFGEGSRLTVL.

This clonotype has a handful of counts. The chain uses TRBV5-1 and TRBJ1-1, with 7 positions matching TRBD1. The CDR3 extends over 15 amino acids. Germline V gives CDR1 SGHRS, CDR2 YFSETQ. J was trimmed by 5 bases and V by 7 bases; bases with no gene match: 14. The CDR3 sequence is CASSRIGDRATEAFF. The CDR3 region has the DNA TGCGCCAGCTCGCGGATCGGCGACAGGGCGACTGAAGCTTTCTTT.

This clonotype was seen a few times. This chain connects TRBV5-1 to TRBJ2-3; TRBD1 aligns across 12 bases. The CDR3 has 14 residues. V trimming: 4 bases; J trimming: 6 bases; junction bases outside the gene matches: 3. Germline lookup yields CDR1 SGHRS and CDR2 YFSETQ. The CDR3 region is CASSQGTGGDTQYF. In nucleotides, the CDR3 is TGCGCCAGCAGCCAGGGGACAGGGGGCGATACGCAGTATTTT.

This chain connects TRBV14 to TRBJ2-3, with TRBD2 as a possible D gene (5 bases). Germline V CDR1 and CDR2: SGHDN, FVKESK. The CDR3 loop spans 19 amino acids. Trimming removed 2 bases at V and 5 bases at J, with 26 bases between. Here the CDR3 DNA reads TGTGCCAGCAGCCAATATGTTAGCGCGGGTCCCCCCCCCGGAGATACGCAGTATTTT. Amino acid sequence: CASSQYVSAGPPPGDTQYF.

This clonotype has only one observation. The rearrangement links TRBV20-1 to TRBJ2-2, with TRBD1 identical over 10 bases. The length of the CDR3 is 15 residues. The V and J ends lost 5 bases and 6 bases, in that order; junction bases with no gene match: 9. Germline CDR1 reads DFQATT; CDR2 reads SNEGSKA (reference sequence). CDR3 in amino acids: CSALEIGQGAGELFF. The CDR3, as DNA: TGCAGTGCTCTAGAGATAGGACAGGGGGCCGGGGAGCTGTTTTTT.

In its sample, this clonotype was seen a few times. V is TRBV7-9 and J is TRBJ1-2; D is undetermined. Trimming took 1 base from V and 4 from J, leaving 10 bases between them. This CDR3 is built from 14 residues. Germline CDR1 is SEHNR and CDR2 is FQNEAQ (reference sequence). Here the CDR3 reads CASSLGPGFYGYTF. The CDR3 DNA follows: TGTGCCAGCAGCTTAGGTCCAGGATTCTATGGCTACACCTTC. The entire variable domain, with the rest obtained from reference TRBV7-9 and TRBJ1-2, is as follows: DTGVSQNPRHKITKRGQNVTFRCDPISEHNRLYWYRQTLGQGPEFLTYFQNEAQLEKSRLLSDRFSAERPKGSFSTLEIQRTEQGDSAMYLCASSLGPGFYGYTFGSGTRLTVV.

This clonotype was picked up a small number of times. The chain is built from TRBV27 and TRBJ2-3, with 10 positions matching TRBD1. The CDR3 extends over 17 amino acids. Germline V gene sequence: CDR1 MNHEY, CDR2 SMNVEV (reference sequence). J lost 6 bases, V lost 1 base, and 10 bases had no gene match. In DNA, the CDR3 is TGTGCCAGCAGTTTATACCCCTCGACAGGGGGCGACGATACGCAGTATTTT. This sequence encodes CASSLYPSTGGDDTQYF.

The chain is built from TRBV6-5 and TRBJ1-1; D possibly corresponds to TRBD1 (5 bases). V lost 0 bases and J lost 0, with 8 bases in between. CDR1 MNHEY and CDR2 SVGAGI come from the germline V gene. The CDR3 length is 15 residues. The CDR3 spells CASSYSGAMNTEAFF. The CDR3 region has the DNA TGTGCCAGCAGTTACTCCGGGGCAATGAACACTGAAGCTTTCTTT.

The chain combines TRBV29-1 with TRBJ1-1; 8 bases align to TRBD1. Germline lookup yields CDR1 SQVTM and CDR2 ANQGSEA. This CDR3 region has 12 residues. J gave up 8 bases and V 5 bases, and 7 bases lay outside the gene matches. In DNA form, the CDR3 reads TGCAGCGTTTCAGGGGGCGCGAGGGAAGCTTTCTTT. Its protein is CSVSGGAREAFF.

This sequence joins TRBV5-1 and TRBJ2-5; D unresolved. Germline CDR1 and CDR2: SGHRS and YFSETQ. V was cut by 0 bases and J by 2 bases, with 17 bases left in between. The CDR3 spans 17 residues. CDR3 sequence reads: CASSLGDRMNFQETQYF. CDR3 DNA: TGCGCCAGCAGCTTGGGAGACCGGATGAATTTTCAAGAGACCCAGTACTTC. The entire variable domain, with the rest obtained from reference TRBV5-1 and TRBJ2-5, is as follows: KAGVTQTPRYLIKTRGQQVTLSCSPISGHRSVSWYQQTPGQGLQFLFEYFSETQRNKGNFPGRFSGRQFSNSRSEMNVSTLELGDSALYLCASSLGDRMNFQETQYFGPGTRLLVL.

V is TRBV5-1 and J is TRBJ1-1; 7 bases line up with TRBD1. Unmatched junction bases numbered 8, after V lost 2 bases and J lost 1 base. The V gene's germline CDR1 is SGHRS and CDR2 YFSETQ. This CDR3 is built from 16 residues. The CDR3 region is CASSLNTGAGNTEAFF. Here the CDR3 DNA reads TGCGCCAGCAGCTTAAATACAGGGGCTGGGAACACTGAAGCTTTCTTT.

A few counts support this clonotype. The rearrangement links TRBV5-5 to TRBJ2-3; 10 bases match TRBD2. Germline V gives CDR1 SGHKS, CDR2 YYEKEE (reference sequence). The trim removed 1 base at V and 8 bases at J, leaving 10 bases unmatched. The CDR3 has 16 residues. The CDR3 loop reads CASSLMASGSRGTQYF. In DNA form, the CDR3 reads TGTGCCAGCAGCTTGATGGCTAGCGGGAGCCGGGGTACGCAGTATTTT.

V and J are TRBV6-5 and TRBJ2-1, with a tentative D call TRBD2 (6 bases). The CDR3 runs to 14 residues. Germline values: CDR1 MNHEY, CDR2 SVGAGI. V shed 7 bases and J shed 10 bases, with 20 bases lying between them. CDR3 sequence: CASTATRDFHEQFF. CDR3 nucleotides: TGTGCCAGCACCGCTACCAGGGACTTCCACGAGCAGTTCTTC.

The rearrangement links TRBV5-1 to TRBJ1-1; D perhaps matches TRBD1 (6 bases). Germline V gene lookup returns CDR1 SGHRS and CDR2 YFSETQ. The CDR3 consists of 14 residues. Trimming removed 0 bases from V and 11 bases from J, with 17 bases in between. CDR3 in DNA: TGCGCCAGCAGCTTGGGGACCGCAGGGGACCGCGCTTTCTTT. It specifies CASSLGTAGDRAFF. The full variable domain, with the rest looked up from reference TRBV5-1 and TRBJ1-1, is KAGVTQTPRYLIKTRGQQVTLSCSPISGHRSVSWYQQTPGQGLQFLFEYFSETQRNKGNFPGRFSGRQFSNSRSEMNVSTLELGDSALYLCASSLGTAGDRAFFGQGTRLTVV.

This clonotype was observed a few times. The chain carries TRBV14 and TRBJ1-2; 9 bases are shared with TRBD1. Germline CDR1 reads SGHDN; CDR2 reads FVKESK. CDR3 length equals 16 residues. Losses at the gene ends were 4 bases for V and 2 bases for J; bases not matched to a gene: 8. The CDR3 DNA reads TGTGCCAGCAGCCCCCTGGGGACAGGGAAAAACTATGGCTACACCTTC. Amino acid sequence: CASSPLGTGKNYGYTF.

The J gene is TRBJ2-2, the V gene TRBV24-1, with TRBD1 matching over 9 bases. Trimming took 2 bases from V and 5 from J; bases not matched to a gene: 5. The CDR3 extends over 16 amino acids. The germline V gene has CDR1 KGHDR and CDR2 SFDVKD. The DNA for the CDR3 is TGTGCCACCAGTGATTCCGGGACAGGGCGAACCGGGGAGCTGTTTTTT. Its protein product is CATSDSGTGRTGELFF.

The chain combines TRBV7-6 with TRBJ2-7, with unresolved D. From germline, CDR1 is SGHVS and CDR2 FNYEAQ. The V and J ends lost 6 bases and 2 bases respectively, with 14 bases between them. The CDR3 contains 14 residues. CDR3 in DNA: TGTGCCAGCAGTCCGAGGCTGGGTCCCTACGAGCAGTACTTC. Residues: CASSPRLGPYEQYF.

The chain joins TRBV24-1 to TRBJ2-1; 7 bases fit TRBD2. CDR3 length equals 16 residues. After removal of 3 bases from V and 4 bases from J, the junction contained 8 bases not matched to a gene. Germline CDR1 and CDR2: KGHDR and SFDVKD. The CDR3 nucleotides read TGTGCCACCAGTGATCCGGTCGGGACTACTTACAATGAGCAGTTCTTC. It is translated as CATSDPVGTTYNEQFF.

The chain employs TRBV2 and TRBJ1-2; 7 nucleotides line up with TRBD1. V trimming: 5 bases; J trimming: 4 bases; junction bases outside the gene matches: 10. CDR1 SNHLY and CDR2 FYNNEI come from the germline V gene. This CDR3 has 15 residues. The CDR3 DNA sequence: TGTGCCAGCAGTCCTCGGGACAGCCCAGCCTATGGCTACACCTTC. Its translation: CASSPRDSPAYGYTF.

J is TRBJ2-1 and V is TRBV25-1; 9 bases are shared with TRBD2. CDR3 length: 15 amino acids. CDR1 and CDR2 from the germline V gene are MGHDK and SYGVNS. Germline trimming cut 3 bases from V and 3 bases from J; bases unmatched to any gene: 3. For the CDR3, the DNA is TGTGCCAGCAGTGATTGGACTAGCGACTACAATGAGCAGTTCTTC. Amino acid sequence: CASSDWTSDYNEQFF.

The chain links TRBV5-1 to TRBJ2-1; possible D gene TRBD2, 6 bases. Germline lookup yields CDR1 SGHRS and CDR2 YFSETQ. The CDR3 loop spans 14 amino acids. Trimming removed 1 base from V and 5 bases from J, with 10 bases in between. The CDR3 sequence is CASSLTLADNEQFF. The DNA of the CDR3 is TGCGCCAGCAGCTTGACACTAGCCGACAATGAGCAGTTCTTC.

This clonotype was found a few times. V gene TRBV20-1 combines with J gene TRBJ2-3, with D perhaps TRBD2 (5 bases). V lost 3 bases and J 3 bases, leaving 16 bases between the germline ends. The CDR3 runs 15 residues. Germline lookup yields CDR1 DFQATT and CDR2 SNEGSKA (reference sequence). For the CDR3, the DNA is TGCAGTGCTAGTACCATAGCGCGACGAACAGATACGCAGTATTTT. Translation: CSASTIARRTDTQYF.